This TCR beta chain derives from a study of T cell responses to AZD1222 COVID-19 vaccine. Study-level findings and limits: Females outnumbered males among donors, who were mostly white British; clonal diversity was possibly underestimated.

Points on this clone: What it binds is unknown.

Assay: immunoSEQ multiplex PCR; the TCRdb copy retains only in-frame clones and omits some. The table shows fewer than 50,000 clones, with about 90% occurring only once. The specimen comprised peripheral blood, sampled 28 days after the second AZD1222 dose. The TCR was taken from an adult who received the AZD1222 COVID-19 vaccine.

The CDR3: CASSQDHQNSGNTIYF. CDR3 DNA: TGCGCCAGCAGCCAAGATCATCAGAACTCTGGAAACACCATATATTTT. This sequence joins TRBV4-3 and TRBJ1-3; no firm D call. V lost 0 bases, J lost 0 bases, and 9 bases lay in between. Germline V lookup: CDR1 LGHNA, CDR2 YSLEER. The CDR3 loop spans 16 amino acids.